This T cell receptor beta chain was recovered during a study of blood T cells in healthy people across ages. To note about this clonotype: As yet, its antigen is unknown.

Study-wide points: Roughly linearly, TCR beta diversity per million T cells fell as age increased.

Primers used in a second PCR of roughly 6 to 12 cycles were a sample-barcoded 5' primer and a J-beta primer mix. Each TCR beta cDNA got a 12-nucleotide random molecular identifier. TCRdb analysed the 5' RACE reads with MiXCR anew, one entry per CDR3 protein. The repertoire consists of some 700,000 distinct CDR3 sequences, with 22% occurring once and the leading ten covering around a fifth. The clonotype originates from a man in his 70s in good health. Sequencing was performed on blood.

CDR3 in DNA: TGTGCCATCAGTGCTCGACAGGTAGAAGAGACCCAGTACTTC. Protein product: CAISARQVEETQYF. V is TRBV10-3 and J is TRBJ2-7; tentatively, D is TRBD1 (6 bases). The DNA end lines up better with TRBJ2-5; the J call may be wrong. Germline lookup yields CDR1 ENHRY and CDR2 SYGVKD. The CDR3 covers 14 residues.